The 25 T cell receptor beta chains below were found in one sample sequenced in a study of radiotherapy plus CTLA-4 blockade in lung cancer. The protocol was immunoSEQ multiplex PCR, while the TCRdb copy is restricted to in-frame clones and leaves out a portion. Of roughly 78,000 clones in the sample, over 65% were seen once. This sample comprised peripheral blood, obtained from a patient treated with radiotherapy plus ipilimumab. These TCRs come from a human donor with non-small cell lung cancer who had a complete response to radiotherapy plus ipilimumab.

CDR3 in amino acids: CASSFPTGSGRFEQYF. The DNA for the CDR3 is TGTGCCAGCAGCTTCCCGACAGGGAGCGGGCGATTCGAGCAGTACTTC. V is TRBV5-8 and J is TRBJ2-7, with D maybe TRBD1 (7 bases). This CDR3 spans 16 amino acids. The germline V gene encodes CDR1 SGHTS and CDR2 YDEGEE. Trimming cost V 2 bases and J 6 bases, with 21 bases left between them.

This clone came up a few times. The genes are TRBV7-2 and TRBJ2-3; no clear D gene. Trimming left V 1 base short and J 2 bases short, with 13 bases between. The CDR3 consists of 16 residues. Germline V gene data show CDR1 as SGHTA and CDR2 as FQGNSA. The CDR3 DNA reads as TGTGCCAGCAGCTTAGATGTTGGCAGGTTCACAGATACGCAGTATTTT. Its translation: CASSLDVGRFTDTQYF.

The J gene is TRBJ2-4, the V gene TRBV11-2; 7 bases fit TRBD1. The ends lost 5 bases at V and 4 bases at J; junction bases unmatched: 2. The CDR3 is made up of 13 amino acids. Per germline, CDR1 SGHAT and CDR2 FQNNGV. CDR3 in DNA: TGTGCCAGCAGCCTGGACAGGAAAAACATTCAGTACTTC. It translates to CASSLDRKNIQYF. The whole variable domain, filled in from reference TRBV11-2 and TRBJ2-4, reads EAGVAQSPRYKIIEKRQSVAFWCNPISGHATLYWYQQILGQGPKLLIQFQNNGVVDDSQLPKDRFSAERLKGVDSTLKIQPAKLEDSAVYLCASSLDRKNIQYFGAGTRLSVL.

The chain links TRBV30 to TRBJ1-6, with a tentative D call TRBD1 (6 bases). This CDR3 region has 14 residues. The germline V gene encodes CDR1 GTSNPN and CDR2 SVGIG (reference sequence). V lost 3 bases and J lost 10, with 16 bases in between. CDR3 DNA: TGTGCCTGGAGCATTGAGGCAGGGGAGTCACCCCTCCACTTT. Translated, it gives CAWSIEAGESPLHF.

CDR3: CASSLSGRNTDTQYF. For the CDR3, the DNA is TGTGCCAGCAGCTTGAGTGGGAGGAACACAGATACGCAGTATTTT. V is TRBV5-4 and J is TRBJ2-3; tentatively, D is TRBD2 (6 bases). Trimming removed 1 base from V and 2 bases from J, with 11 bases in between. Germline CDR1 reads SGHNT; CDR2 reads YYREEE (reference sequence). This CDR3 has 15 residues. Based on the CDR3 plus reference TRBV5-4 and TRBJ2-3, the full variable domain is ETGVTQSPTHLIKTRGQQVTLRCSSQSGHNTVSWYQQALGQGPQFIFQYYREEENGRGNFPPRFSGLQFPNYSSELNVNALELDDSALYLCASSLSGRNTDTQYFGPGTRLTVL.

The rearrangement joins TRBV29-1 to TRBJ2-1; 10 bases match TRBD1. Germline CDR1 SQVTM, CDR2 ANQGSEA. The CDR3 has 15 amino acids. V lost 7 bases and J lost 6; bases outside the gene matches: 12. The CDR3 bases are TGCAGCGCCCTTGCGGACAGGGGGTCCCTCAATGAGCAGTTCTTC. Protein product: CSALADRGSLNEQFF.

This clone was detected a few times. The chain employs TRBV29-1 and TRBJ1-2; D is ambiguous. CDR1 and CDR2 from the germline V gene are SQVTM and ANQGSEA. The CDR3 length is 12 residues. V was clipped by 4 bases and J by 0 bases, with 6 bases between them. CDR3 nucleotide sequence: TGCAGCGTTGGGGAGGCTAACTATGGCTACACCTTC. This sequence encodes CSVGEANYGYTF.

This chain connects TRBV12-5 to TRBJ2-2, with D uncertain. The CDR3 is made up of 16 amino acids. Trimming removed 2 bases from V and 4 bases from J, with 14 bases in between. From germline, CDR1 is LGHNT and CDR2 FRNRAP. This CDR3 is CASGLRSGRTTGELFF. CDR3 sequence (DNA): TGTGCTAGTGGTTTGAGGTCGGGCAGGACCACCGGGGAGCTGTTTTTT.

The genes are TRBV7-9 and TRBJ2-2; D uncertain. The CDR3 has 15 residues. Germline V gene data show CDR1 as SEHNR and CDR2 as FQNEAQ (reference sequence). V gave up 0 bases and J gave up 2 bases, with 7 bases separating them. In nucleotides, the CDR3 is TGTGCCAGCAGCTTAGCCGTCAGCAACACCGGGGAGCTGTTTTTT. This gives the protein CASSLAVSNTGELFF.

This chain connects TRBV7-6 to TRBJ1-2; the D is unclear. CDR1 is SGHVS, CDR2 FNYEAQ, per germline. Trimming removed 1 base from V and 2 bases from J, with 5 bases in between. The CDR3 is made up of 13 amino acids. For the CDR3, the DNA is TGTGCCAGCAGCTTAGAACAGAACTATGGCTACACCTTC. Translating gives CASSLEQNYGYTF.

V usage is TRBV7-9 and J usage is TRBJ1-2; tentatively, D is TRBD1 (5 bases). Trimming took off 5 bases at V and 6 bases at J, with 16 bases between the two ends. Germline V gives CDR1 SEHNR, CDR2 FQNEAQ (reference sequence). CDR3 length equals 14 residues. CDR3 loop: CASSPDSDEDGYTF. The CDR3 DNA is TGTGCCAGCAGCCCAGACAGTGATGAGGATGGCTACACCTTC.

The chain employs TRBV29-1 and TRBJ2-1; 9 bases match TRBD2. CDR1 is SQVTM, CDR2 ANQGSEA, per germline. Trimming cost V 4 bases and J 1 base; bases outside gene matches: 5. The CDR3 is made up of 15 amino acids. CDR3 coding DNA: TGCAGCGTTGTCGGCGCGGGAGGGTCCTACAATGAGCAGTTCTTC. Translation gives CSVVGAGGSYNEQFF.

The CDR3 nucleotides read TGCGCCAGCAGCCTCTCAGGGGCGGCGAACACTGAAGCTTTCTTT. It encodes CASSLSGAANTEAFF. The genes are TRBV5-1 and TRBJ1-1; D might be TRBD1 (6 bases). The germline CDR1 and CDR2 sequences are SGHRS and YFSETQ. Trimming pared 4 bases from V and 1 base from J, leaving 14 bases between. The CDR3 totals 15 residues.

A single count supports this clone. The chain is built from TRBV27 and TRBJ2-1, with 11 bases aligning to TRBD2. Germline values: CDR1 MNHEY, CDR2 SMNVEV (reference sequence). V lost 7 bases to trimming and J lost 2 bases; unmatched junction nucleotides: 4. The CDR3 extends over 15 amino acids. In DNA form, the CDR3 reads TGTGCCAGCAACCCGGGACTAGCGGCCTACAATGAGCAGTTCTTC. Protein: CASNPGLAAYNEQFF.

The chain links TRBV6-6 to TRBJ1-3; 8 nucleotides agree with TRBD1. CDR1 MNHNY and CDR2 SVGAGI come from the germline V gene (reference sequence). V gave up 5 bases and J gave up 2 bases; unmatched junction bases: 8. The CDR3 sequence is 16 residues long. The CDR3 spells CASSPFQGAAGNTIYF. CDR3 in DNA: TGTGCCAGCAGTCCCTTCCAGGGGGCTGCTGGAAACACCATATATTTT.

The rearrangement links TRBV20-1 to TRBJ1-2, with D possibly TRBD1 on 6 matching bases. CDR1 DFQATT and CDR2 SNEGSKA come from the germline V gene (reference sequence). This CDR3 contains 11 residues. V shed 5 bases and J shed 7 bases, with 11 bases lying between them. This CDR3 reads CSAQGTGGYTF. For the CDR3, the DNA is TGCAGTGCTCAGGGGACGGGTGGCTACACCTTC.

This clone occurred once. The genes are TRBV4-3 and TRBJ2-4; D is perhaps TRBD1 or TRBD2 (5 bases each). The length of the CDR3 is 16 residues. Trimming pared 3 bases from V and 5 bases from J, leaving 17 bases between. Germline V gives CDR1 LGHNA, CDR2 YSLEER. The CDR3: CASSQQYGGGENIQYF. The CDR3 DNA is TGCGCCAGCAGCCAGCAGTATGGGGGTGGAGAAAACATTCAGTACTTC.

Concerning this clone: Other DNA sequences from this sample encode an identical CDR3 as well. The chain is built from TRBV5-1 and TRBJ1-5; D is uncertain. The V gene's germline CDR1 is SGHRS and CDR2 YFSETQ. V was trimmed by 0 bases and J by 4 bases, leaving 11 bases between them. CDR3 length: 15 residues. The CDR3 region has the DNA TGCGCCAGCAGCTTGGGGTTGGCGGGGAATCAGCCCCAGCATTTT. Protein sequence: CASSLGLAGNQPQHF.

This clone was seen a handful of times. CDR3 coding DNA: TGTGCCACCAGCAGAGATAAGGCCCCGCCGACTAGCGGGAGGCCGGGGGATACGCAGTATTTT. Translated: CATSRDKAPPTSGRPGDTQYF. This chain joins TRBV15 and TRBJ2-3; 13 bases line up with TRBD2. The junction had 18 bases not matched to a gene; V was cut back by 0 bases and J by 6 bases. Germline loops: CDR1 LNHNV, CDR2 YYDKDF (reference sequence). The CDR3 runs 21 residues.

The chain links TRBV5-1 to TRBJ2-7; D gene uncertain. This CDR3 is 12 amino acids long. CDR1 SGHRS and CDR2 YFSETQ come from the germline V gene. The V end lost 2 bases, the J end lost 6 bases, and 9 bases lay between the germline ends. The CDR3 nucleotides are TGCGCCAGCAGCTTTCCGGGTCCCGAGCAGTACTTC. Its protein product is CASSFPGPEQYF.

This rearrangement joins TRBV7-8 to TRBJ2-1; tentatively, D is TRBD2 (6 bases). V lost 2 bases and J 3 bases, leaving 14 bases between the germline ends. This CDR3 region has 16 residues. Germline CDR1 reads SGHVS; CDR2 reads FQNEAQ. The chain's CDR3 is CASSLSPPEGYNEQFF. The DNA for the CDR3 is TGTGCCAGCAGCTTATCCCCTCCGGAGGGCTACAATGAGCAGTTCTTC. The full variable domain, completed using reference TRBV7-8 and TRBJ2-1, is GAGVSQSPRYKVAKRGQDVALRCDPISGHVSLFWYQQALGQGPEFLTYFQNEAQLDKSGLPSDRFFAERPEGSVSTLKIQRTQQEDSAVYLCASSLSPPEGYNEQFFGPGTRLTVL.

Here the CDR3 DNA reads TGTGCCAGCAGCTTAAGACAGAACCGGGATGAGCAGTTCTTC. The encoded protein is CASSLRQNRDEQFF. The chain carries TRBV11-3 and TRBJ2-1; D is perhaps TRBD1 (5 bases). The CDR3 has 14 residues. V was shortened by 2 bases and J by 8 bases, with 13 bases between the two germline ends. Germline V lookup: CDR1 SGHNT, CDR2 YENEEA.

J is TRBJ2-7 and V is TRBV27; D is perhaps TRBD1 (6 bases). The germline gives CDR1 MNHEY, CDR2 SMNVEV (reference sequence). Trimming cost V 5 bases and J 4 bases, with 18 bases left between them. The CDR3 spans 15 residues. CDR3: CASSRLFGQGYEQYF. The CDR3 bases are TGTGCCAGCAGTCGCCTCTTTGGCCAGGGGTACGAGCAGTACTTC.

CDR3 protein: CASSLEGSGNTIYF. In nucleotides, the CDR3 is TGTGCCAGCAGCTTAGAAGGAAGTGGAAACACCATATATTTT. This rearrangement joins TRBV11-2 to TRBJ1-3; D gene ambiguous. Germline V CDR1 and CDR2: SGHAT, FQNNGV. The CDR3 has 14 amino acids. V gave up 0 bases and J gave up 3 bases, with 6 bases separating them.

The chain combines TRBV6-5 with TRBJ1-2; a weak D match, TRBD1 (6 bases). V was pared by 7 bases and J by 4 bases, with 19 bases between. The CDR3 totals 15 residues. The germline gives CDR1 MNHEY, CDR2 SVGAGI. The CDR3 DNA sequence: TGTGCCAGCATCCTCGGGACAACCTCTTTCTATGGCTACACCTTC. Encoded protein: CASILGTTSFYGYTF.